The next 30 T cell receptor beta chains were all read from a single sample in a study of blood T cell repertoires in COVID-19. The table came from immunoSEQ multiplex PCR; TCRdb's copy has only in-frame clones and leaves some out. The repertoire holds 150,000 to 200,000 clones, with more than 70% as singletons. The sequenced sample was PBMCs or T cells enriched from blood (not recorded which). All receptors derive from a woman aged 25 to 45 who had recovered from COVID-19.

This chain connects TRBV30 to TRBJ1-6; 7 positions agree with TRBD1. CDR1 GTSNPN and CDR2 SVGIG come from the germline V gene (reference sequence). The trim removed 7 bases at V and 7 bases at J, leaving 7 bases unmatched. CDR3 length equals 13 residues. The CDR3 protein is CAFRQGWNSPLHF. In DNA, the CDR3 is TGTGCCTTTCGACAGGGTTGGAATTCACCCCTCCACTTT.

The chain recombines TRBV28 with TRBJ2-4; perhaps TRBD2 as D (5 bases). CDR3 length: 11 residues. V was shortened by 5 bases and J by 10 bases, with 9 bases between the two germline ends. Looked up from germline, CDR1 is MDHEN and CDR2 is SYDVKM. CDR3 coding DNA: TGTGCCAGCAGTACCTCGGGGATTCAGTACTTC. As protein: CASSTSGIQYF.

DNA of the CDR3: TGTGCCAGCAGGGGCGGGGGAAACACCATATATTTT. Translation: CASRGGGNTIYF. The V call is TRBV6-5, the J call TRBJ1-3; D remains ambiguous. The germline CDR1 and CDR2 sequences are MNHEY and SVGAGI. Trimming pared 6 bases from V and 4 bases from J, leaving 7 bases between. The CDR3 covers 12 residues.

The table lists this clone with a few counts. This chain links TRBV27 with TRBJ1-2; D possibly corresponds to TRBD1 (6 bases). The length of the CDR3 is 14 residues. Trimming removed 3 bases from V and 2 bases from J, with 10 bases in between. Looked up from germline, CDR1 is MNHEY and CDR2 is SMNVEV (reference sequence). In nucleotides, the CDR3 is TGTGCCAGCAGTTTTGAGGGGGAGAACTATGGCTACACCTTC. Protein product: CASSFEGENYGYTF.

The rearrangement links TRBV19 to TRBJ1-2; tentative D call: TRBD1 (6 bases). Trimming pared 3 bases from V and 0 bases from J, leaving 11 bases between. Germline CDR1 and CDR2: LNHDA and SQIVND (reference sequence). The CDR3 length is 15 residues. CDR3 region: CASSIRDISNYGYTF. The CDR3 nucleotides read TGTGCCAGTAGTATCCGGGACATATCTAACTATGGCTACACCTTC.

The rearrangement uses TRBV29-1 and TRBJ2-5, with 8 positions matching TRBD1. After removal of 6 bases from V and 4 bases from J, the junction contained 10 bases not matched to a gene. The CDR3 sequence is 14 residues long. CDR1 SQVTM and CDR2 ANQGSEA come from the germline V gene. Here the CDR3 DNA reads TGCAGCGTGGACGCAGGGGGCGCGCCAGAGACCCAGTACTTC. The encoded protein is CSVDAGGAPETQYF.

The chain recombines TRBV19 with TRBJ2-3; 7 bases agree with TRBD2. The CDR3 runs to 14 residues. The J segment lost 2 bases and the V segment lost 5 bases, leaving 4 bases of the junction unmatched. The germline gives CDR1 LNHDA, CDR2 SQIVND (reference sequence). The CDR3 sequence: CASSLGGDTDTQYF. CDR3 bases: TGTGCCAGTAGTTTGGGGGGGGACACAGATACGCAGTATTTT.

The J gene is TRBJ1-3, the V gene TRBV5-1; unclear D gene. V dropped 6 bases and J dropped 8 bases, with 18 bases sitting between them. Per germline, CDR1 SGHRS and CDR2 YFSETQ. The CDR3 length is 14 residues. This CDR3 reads CASTAGYGEDTIYF. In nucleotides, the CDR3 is TGCGCCAGCACCGCGGGGTACGGCGAGGACACCATATATTTT.

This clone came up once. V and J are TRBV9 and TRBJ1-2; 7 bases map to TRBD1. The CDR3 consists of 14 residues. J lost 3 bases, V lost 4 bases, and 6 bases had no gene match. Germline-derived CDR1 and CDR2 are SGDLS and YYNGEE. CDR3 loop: CASSSRDSDYGYTF. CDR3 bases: TGTGCCAGCAGCTCGCGGGACAGCGACTATGGCTACACCTTC.

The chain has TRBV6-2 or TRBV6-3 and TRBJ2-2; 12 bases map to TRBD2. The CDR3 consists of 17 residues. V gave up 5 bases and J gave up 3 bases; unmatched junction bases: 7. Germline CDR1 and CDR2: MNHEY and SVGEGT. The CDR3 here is CASSNRRTSGDTGELFF. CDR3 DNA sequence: TGTGCCAGCAGTAATAGACGGACTAGCGGGGACACCGGGGAGCTGTTTTTT.

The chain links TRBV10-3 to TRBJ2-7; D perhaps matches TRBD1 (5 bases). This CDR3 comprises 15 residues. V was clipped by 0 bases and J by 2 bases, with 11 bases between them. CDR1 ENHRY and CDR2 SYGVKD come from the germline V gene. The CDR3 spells CAISESIGRAYEQYF. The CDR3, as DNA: TGTGCCATCAGTGAGTCCATCGGCAGGGCCTACGAGCAGTACTTC.

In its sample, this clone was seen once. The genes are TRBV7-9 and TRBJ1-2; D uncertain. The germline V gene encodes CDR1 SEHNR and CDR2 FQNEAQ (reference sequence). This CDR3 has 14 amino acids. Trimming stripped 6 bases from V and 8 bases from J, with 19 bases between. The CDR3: CASSPGSERSGYTF. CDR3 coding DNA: TGTGCCAGCAGTCCGGGTTCGGAAAGGTCGGGCTACACCTTC. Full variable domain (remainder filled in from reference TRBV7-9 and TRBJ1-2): DTGVSQNPRHKITKRGQNVTFRCDPISEHNRLYWYRQTLGQGPEFLTYFQNEAQLEKSRLLSDRFSAERPKGSFSTLEIQRTEQGDSAMYLCASSPGSERSGYTFGSGTRLTVV.

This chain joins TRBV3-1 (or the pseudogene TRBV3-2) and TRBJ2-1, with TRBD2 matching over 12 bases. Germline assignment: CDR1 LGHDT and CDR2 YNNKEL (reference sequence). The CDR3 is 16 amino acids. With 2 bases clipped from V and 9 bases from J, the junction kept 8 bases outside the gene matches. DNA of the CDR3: TGTGCCAGCAGCCAAACTCGACTAGCGGGAGTGGGTGAGCAGTTCTTC. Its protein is CASSQTRLAGVGEQFF.

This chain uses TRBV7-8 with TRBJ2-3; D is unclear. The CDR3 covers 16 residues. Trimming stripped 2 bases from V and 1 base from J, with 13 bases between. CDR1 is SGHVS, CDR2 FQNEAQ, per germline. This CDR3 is CASSLSRRTGTDTQYF. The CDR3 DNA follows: TGTGCCAGCAGCTTATCCCGGCGCACAGGCACAGATACGCAGTATTTT. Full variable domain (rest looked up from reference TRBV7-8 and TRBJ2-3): GAGVSQSPRYKVAKRGQDVALRCDPISGHVSLFWYQQALGQGPEFLTYFQNEAQLDKSGLPSDRFFAERPEGSVSTLKIQRTQQEDSAVYLCASSLSRRTGTDTQYFGPGTRLTVL.

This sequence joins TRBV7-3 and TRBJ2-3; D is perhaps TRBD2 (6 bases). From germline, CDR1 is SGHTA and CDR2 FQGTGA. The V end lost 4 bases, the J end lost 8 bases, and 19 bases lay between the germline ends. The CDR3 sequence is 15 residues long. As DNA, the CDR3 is TGTGCCAGCAGCTCCCCCCAAGGGACGACTAGTACGCAGTATTTT. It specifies CASSSPQGTTSTQYF.

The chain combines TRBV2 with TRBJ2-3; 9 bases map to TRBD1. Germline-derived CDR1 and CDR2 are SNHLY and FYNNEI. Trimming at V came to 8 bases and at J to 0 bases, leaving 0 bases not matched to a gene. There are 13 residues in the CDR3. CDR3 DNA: TGTGCCAGCGACAGGGGGAGCACAGATACGCAGTATTTT. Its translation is CASDRGSTDTQYF.

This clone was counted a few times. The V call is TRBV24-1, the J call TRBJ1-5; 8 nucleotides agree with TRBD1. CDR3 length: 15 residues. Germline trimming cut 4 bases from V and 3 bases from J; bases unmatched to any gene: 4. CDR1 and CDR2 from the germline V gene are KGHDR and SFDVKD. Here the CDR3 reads CATSDGQGVNQPQHF. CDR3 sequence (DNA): TGTGCCACCAGTGACGGACAGGGCGTCAATCAGCCCCAGCATTTT.

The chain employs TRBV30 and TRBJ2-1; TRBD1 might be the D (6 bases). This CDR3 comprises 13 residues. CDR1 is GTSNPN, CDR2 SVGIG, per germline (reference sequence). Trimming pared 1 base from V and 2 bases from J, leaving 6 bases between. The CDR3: CAWSGQAYNEQFF. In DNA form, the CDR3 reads TGTGCCTGGAGTGGACAGGCCTACAATGAGCAGTTCTTC.

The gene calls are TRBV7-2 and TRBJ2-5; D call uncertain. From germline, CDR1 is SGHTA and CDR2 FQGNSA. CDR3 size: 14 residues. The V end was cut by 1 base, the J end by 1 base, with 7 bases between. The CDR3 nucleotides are TGTGCCAGCAGCTTAGTTGCCAGCCAAGAGACCCAGTACTTC. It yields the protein CASSLVASQETQYF. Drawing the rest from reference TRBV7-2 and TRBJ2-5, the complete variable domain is GAGVSQSPSNKVTEKGKDVELRCDPISGHTALYWYRQSLGQGLEFLIYFQGNSAPDKSGLPSDRFSAERTGGSVSTLTIQRTQQEDSAVYLCASSLVASQETQYFGPGTRLLVL.

The CDR3 here is CATSDSANGGEKLFF. The CDR3 DNA is TGTGCCACCAGTGATTCTGCGAACGGAGGTGAAAAACTGTTTTTT. The gene calls are TRBV24-1 and TRBJ1-4; D gene ambiguous. V was pared by 2 bases and J by 7 bases, with 13 bases between. CDR1 is KGHDR and CDR2 is SFDVKD in the germline V gene. This CDR3 region has 15 residues.

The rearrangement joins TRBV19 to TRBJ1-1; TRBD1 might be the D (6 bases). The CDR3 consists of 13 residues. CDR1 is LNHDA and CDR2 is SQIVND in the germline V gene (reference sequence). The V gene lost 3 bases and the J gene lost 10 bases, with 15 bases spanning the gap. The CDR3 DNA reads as TGTGCCAGTAGTATGAATCAGGGGAACACAGCTTTCTTT. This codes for CASSMNQGNTAFF.

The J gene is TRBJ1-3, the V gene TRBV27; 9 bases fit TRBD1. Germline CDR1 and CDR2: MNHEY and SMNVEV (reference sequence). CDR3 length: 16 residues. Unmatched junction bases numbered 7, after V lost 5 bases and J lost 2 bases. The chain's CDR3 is CASSPLGQGAGNTIYF. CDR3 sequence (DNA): TGTGCCAGCAGTCCGTTGGGACAGGGAGCTGGAAACACCATATATTTT.

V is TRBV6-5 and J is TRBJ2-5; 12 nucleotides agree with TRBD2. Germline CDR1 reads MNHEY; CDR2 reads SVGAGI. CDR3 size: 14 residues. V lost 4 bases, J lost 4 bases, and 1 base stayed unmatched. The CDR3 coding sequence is TGTGCCAGCAGTTCTAGCGGGAGGGGAGAGACCCAGTACTTC. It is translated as CASSSSGRGETQYF.

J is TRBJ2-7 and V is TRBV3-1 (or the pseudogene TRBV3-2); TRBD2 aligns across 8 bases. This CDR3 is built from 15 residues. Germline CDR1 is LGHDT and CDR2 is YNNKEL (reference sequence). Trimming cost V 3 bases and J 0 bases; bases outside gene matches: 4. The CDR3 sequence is CASSHSGISSYEQYF. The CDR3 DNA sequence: TGTGCCAGCAGCCATAGCGGGATTAGCTCCTACGAGCAGTACTTC.

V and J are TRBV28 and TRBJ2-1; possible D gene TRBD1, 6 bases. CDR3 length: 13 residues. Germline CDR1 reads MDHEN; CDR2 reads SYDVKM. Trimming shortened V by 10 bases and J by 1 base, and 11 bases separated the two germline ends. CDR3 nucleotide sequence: TGTGCCACCAGACAGGTTTCCTACAATGAGCAGTTCTTC. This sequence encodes CATRQVSYNEQFF.

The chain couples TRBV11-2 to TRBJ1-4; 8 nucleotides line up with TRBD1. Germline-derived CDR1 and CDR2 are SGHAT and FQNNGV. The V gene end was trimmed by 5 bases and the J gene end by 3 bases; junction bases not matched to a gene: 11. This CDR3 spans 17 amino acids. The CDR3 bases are TGTGCCAGCAGCCCCGGGGCAGGGGGCGCCGCTAATGAAAAACTGTTTTTT. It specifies CASSPGAGGAANEKLFF.

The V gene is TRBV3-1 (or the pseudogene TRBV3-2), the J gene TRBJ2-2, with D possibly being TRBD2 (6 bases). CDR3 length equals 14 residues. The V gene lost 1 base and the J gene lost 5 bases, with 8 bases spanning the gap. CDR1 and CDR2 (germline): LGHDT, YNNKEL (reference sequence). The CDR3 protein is CASSQGGTTGELFF. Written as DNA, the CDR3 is TGTGCCAGCAGCCAAGGCGGGACGACCGGGGAGCTGTTTTTT.

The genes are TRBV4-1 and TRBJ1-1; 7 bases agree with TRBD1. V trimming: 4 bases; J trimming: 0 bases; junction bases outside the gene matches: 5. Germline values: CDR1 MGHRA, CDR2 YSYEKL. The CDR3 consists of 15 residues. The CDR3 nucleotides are TGCGCCAGCAGCCCGGGACAGACTTTGAACACTGAAGCTTTCTTT. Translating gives CASSPGQTLNTEAFF.

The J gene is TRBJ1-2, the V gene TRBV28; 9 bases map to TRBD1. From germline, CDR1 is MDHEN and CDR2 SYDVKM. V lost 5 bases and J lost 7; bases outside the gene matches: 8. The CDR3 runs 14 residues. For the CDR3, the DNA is TGTGCCAGCAGTCAACCGGGACAGGGCTCTGGCTACACCTTC. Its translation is CASSQPGQGSGYTF.

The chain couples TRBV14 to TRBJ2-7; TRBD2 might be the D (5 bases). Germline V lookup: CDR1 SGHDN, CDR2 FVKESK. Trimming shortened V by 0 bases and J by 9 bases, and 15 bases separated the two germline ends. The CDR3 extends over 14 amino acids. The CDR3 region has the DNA TGTGCCAGCAGCCAAGAACGGACGGGAATCGGGCAGTACTTC. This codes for CASSQERTGIGQYF.